Listed here is a single TCR beta chain. Antigen: not known. These data belong to a study of OX40 agonist ivuxolimab in advanced cancers. Overall study context: All patients had ivuxolimab intravenously every 2 weeks at 0.01 to 10 mg/kg. Study results and limitations: In general, CD8+ T cells held more expanded clones than CD4+ did, on average.

The CDR3 runs 15 residues. From germline, CDR1 is MNHNS and CDR2 SASEGT. The V segment lost 5 bases and the J segment 6 bases; nucleotides outside the gene matches: 8. TCRdb keeps only in-frame clones here, not all; method: immunoSEQ multiplex PCR. The repertoire includes about 90,000 clones, roughly 85% of them detected once, and about 1.3% sits in the top ten. The chain couples TRBV6-1 to TRBJ2-1, with 9 bases aligning to TRBD1. This material consisted of CD4+ or CD8+ T cells sorted from blood, taken in a trial of the OX40 agonist ivuxolimab. This sequence was found in an adult with an advanced solid tumor such as melanoma, head and neck, liver or kidney cancer. The CDR3 sequence: CASSPRTGEVNEQFF. In DNA, the CDR3 is TGTGCCAGCAGTCCTCGGACAGGGGAGGTCAATGAGCAGTTCTTC.